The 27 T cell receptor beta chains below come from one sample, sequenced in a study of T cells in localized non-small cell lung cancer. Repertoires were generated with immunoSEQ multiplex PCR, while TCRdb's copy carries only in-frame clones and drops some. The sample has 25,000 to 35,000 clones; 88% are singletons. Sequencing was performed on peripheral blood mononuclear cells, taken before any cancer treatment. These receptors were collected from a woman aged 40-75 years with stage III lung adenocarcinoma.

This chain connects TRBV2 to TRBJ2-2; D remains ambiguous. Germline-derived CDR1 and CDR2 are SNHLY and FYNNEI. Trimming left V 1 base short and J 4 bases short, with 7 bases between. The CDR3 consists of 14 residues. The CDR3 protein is CASSEGWRTGELFF. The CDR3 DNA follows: TGTGCCAGCAGTGAAGGGTGGCGCACCGGGGAGCTGTTTTTT.

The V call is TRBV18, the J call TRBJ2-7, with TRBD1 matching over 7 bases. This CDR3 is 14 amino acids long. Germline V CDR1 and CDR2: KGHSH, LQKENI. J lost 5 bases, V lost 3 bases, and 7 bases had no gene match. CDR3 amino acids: CASSPRGRDNEQYF. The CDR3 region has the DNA TGTGCCAGCTCACCGAGGGGGCGCGATAACGAGCAGTACTTC.

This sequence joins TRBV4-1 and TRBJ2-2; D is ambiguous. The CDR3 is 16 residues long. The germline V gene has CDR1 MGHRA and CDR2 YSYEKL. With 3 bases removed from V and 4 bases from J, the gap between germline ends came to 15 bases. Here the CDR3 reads CASSQGAARGTGELFF. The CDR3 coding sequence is TGCGCCAGCAGCCAGGGTGCTGCGCGCGGCACCGGGGAGCTGTTTTTT.

CDR3 in DNA: TGTGCCGGCACCCCGCCTGGAGGACCTGGAAACACCATATATTTT. As protein: CAGTPPGGPGNTIYF. The J gene is TRBJ1-3, the V gene TRBV28; D remains ambiguous. CDR3 length: 15 residues. With 11 bases removed from V and 2 bases from J, the gap between germline ends came to 19 bases. Germline assignment: CDR1 MDHEN and CDR2 SYDVKM.

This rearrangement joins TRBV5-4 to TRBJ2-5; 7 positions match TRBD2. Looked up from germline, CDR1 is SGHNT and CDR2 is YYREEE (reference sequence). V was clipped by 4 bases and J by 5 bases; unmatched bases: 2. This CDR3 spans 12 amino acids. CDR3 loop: CASSGREETQYF. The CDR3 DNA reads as TGTGCCAGCAGCGGGAGGGAGGAGACCCAGTACTTC.

This chain's CDR3 is CASSPYGQVNSPLHF. CDR3 nucleotides: TGTGCCAGCAGCCCCTATGGACAGGTCAATTCACCCCTCCACTTT. The chain couples TRBV9 to TRBJ1-6; the match to TRBD1 covers 7 bases. V dropped 4 bases and J dropped 7; count of bases not matched to a gene: 8. CDR1 is SGDLS and CDR2 is YYNGEE in the germline V gene. The CDR3 totals 15 residues.

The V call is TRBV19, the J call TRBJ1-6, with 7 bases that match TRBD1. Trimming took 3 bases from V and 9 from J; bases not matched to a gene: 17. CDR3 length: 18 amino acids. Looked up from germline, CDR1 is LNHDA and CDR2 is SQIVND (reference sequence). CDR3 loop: CASSITSMGGGRSSPLHF. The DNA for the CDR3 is TGTGCCAGTAGTATCACCTCAATGGGAGGGGGCAGGAGTTCACCCCTCCACTTT.

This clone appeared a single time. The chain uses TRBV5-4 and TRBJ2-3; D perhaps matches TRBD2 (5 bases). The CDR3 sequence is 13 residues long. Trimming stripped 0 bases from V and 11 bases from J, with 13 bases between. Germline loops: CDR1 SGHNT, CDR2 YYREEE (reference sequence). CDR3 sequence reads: CASSLESGGRQYF. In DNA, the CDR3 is TGTGCCAGCAGCTTGGAATCTGGCGGGCGGCAGTATTTT.

CDR3 sequence reads: CASSQDSRGLLRNTEAFF. The CDR3 DNA reads TGCGCCAGCAGCCAAGACTCCCGGGGGCTACTTAGGAACACTGAAGCTTTCTTT. The genes are TRBV4-1 and TRBJ1-1; tentative D call: TRBD1 (6 bases). Trimming shortened V by 0 bases and J by 1 base, and 18 bases separated the two germline ends. The germline gives CDR1 MGHRA, CDR2 YSYEKL. The CDR3 is 18 amino acids.

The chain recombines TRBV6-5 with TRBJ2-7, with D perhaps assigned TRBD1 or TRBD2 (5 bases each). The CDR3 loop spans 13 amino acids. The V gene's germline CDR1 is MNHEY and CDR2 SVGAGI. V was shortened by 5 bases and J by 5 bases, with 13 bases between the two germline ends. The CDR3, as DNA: TGTGCCAGCAGTCACGCGAGGGACCACGAGCAGTACTTC. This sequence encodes CASSHARDHEQYF.

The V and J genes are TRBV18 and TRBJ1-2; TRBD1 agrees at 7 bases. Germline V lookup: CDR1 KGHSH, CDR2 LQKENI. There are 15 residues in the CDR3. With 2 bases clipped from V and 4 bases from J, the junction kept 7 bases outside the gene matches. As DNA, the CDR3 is TGTGCCAGCTCACCATTGGACGGGACAGCCTATGGCTACACCTTC. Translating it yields CASSPLDGTAYGYTF.

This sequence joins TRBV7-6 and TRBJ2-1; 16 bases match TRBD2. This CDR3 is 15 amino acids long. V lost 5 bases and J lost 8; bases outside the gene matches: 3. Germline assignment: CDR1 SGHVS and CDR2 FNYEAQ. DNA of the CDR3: TGTGCCAGCAGCCCGGGACTAGCGGGAGGGCATGAGCAGTTCTTC. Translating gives CASSPGLAGGHEQFF.

CDR3 sequence: CASSQVEGTTEAFF. DNA of the CDR3: TGCGCCAGCAGCCAAGTTGAGGGGACCACTGAAGCTTTCTTT. The gene calls are TRBV4-1 and TRBJ1-1; D might be TRBD1 (5 bases). The ends were cut back, 1 base at V and 4 bases at J, with 10 bases in the middle. CDR1 MGHRA and CDR2 YSYEKL come from the germline V gene. The CDR3 runs 14 residues.

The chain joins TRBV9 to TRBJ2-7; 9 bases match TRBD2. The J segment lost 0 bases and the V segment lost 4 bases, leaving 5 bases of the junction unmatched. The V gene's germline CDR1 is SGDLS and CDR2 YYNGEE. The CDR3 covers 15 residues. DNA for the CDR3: TGTGCCAGCAGCCCCCATAGCGGGAGCTCCTACGAGCAGTACTTC. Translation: CASSPHSGSSYEQYF.

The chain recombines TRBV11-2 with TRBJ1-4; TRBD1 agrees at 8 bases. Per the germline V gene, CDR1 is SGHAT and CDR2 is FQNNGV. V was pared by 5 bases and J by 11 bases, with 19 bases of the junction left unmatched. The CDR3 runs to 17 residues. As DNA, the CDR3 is TGTGCCAGCAGCCCCCCCTTCTCGACAGGGGTAGGGGCTAAACTGTTTTTT. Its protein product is CASSPPFSTGVGAKLFF. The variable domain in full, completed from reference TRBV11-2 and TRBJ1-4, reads EAGVAQSPRYKIIEKRQSVAFWCNPISGHATLYWYQQILGQGPKLLIQFQNNGVVDDSQLPKDRFSAERLKGVDSTLKIQPAKLEDSAVYLCASSPPFSTGVGAKLFFGSGTQLSVL.

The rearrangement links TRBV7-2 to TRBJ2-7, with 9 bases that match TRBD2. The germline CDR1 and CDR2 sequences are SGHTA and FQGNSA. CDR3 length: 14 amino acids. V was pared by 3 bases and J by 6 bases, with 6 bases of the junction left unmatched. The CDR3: CASSFRGGAFEQYF. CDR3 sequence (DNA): TGTGCCAGCAGCTTCCGCGGGGGGGCCTTCGAGCAGTACTTC.

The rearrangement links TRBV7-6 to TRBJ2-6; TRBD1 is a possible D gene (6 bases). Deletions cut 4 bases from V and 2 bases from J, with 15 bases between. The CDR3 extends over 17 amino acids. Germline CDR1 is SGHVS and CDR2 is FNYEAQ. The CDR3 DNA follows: TGTGCCAGCAGCTCCTACCTTTCAGGGGCTGGGGCCAACGTCCTGACTTTC. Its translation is CASSSYLSGAGANVLTF.

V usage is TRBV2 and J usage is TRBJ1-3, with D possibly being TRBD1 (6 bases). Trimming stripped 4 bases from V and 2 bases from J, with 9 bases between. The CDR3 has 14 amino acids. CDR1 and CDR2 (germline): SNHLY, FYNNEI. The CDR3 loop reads CASSASGAGNTIYF. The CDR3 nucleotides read TGTGCCAGCAGTGCTTCAGGGGCTGGAAACACCATATATTTT.

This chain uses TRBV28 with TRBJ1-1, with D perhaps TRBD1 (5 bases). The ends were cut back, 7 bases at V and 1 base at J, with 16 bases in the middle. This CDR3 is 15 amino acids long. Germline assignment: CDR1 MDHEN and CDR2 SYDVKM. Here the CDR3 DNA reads TGTGCCAGCACCCTTCTCCGGGGCCGGAACACTGAAGCTTTCTTT. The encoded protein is CASTLLRGRNTEAFF.

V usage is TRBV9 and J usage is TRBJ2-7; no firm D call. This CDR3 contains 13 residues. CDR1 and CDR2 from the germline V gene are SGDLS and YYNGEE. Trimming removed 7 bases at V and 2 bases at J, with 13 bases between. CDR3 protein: CASGKTEAYEQYF. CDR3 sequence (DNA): TGTGCCAGCGGTAAGACGGAAGCCTACGAGCAGTACTTC.

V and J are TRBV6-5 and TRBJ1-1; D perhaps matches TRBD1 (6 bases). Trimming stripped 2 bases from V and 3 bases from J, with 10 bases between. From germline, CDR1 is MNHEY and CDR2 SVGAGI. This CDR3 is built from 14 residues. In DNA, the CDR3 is TGTGCCAGCAGTTACGGCGACAGGCACACTGAAGCTTTCTTT. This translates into CASSYGDRHTEAFF.

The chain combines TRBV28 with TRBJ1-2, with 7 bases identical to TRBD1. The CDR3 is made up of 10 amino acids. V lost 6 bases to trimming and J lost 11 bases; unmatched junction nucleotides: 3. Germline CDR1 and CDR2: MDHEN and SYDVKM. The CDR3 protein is CASRGQAYTF. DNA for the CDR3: TGTGCCAGCAGAGGACAGGCTTACACCTTC.

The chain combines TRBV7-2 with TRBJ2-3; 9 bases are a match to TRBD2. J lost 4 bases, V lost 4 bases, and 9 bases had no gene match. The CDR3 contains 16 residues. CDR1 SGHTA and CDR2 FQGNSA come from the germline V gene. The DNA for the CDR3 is TGTGCCAGCAGCTCAGGGAGTAGCGGGGGCCCAGATACGCAGTATTTT. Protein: CASSSGSSGGPDTQYF.

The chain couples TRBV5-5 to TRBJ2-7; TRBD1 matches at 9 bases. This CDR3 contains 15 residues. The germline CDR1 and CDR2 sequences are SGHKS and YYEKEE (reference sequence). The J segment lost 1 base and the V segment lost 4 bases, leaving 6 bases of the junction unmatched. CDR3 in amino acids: CASSPAGTGSYEQYF. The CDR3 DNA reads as TGTGCCAGCAGCCCCGCTGGGACAGGGTCCTACGAGCAGTACTTC. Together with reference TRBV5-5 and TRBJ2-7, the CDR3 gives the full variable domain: DAGVTQSPTHLIKTRGQQVTLRCSPISGHKSVSWYQQVLGQGPQFIFQYYEKEERGRGNFPDRFSARQFPNYSSELNVNALLLGDSALYLCASSPAGTGSYEQYFGPGTRLTVT.

The CDR3 DNA reads as TGTGCCAGCAGCTTAGATGGACCATTTCAAGAGACCCAGTACTTC. Protein sequence: CASSLDGPFQETQYF. V usage is TRBV7-6 and J usage is TRBJ2-5; no clear D. The CDR3 sequence is 15 residues long. Trimming removed 1 base from V and 2 bases from J, with 11 bases in between. The germline gives CDR1 SGHVS, CDR2 FNYEAQ.

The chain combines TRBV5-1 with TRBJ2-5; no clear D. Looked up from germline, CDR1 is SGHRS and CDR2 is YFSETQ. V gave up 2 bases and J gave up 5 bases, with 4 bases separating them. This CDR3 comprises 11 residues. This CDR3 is CASSFGETQYF. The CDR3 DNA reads TGCGCCAGCAGCTTCGGGGAGACCCAGTACTTC.

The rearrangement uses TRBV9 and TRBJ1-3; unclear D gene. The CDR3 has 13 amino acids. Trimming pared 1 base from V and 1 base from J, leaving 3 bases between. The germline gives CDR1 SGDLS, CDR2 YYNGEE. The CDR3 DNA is TGTGCCAGCAGCGTAAGTTCTGGAAACACCATATATTTT. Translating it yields CASSVSSGNTIYF.